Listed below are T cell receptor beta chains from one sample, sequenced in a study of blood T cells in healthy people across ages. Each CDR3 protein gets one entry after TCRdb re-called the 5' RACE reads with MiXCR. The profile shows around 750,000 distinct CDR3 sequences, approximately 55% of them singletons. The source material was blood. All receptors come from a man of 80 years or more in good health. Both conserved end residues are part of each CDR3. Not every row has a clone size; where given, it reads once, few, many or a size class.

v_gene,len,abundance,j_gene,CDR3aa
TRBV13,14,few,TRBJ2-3,CASSSRGFTDTQYF
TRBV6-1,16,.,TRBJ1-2,CASSKRPPGGSYGYTF
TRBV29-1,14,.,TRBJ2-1,CSVPTSGSPNEQFF
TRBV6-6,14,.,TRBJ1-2,CASRKGTDNYGYTF
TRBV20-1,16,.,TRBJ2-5,CSARDAEDSSGNEQYF
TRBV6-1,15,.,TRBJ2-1,CASKSGRGSGNEQFF
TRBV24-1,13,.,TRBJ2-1,CATSLGSRNEQFF
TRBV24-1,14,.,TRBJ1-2,CATSDADGNYGYTF
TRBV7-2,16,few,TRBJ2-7,CASSSRGQKSSYEQYF
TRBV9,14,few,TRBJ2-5,CASSVEGRAETQYF
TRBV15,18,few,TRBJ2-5,CATNREGGRLAGEEEQYF
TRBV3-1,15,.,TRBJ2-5,CASSQRGAVQETQYF
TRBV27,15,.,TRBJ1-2,CASSLSSGVVVGYTF
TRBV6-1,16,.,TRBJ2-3,CASSEDRDRVRGYAYF
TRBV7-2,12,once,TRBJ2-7,CAGSLRTAEQYF
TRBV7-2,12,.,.,CASSQGEREQYF
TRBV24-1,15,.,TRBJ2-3,CATRDASAGADTQYF